This TCR beta chain derives from a study of neurological immune-mediated disorders (dated by TCRdb to between 2017 and 2020). With respect to the entire study: Using UMI-based sequencing, the study compared peripheral blood TCR-beta repertoires from patients with HTLV-I-associated myelopathy (HAM/TSP), patients with multiple sclerosis, and healthy controls. The cohort comprised approximately 67 subjects: some 15 HAM/TSP patients, approximately 34 multiple sclerosis patients and 20 or so healthy controls. Each longitudinal HAM/TSP and healthy donor was sampled at 3 time-points spaced at roughly 3-40 month intervals. The 100 to 110 TCR-beta libraries covered PBMC samples along with longitudinal samples, technical triplicates, and paired sorted CD4+ and CD8+ T-cell subsets. Results the study describes overall, beyond this receptor: TCR clonal expansion was highest in HAM/TSP patients and lowest in MS patients, with MS patients falling below even healthy controls. No identical CDR3 amino acid sequences were found to be shared among expanded clones across subjects, suggesting that TCR-beta repertoires were private in all groups.

The time point tag for this specimen amounts to: longitudinal time-point 1 (baseline). Unsorted PBMC libraries were generated from 2 million PBMCs stored in RNAlater at -80 °C until RNA extraction. Peripheral blood was subjected to Ficoll-Hypaque density gradient centrifugation to isolate PBMCs, which were then cryopreserved in liquid nitrogen. cDNA synthesis used template-switch 5'RACE with a primer carrying a 10-nucleotide random unique molecular identifier tagging each TCR transcript. Every sequencing run covered 15-18 subjects and yielded more than 170 million TCR-beta sequences. Total RNA was extracted with the RNeasy kit. The KAPA Real-time Library Amplification kit was used to amplify TCR-beta VDJ regions with primers targeting the TCR constant region and the 5'RACE anchor. Sample indexes and Illumina adaptors were added in a first PCR, after which library yield was increased in a second PCR. After purification with Ampure beads, the TCR product of roughly 650 bp was size-selected on a 2% E-gel SizeSelection system. Before pooling, library quality was checked on a Bioanalyzer, concentration was measured with Qubit, and libraries were quantified with the Kapa Library Quantification kit. Libraries were sequenced paired-end 2 x 150 bp on an Illumina HiSeq 2500. To increase sequence diversity, roughly 24-31% phiX was spiked into each library pool. On the study's bioinformatics: Quality-filtered reads were processed with the UMI-based MiGEC pipeline, and over 80% of raw TCR sequences were removed by the MiGEC pipeline during error correction. IMGT germline references were used for aligning VDJ genes, and each clonotype was defined as a unique CDR3 amino acid sequence together with its V-J genes. Clonal expansion, Shannon diversity, and CDR3 relatedness (CalcPairwiseDistances, ClusterSamples) were evaluated with VDJtools, and phylogenetic trees were built with CLCbio workbench. Using coefficient-of-variation modelling across technical triplicates, the study counted a clone as expanded if it had at least 8 unique UMIs. TCRdb trimmed the raw reads at Q25, called clones with MiXCR and kept productive beta chains. Rows with one shared CDR3 protein collapse into an entry with the most common genes and DNA. The V and J calls shown here were made by TCRdb, not taken from the authors' results. In this sample the table shows 67,000 or so distinct CDR3 sequences, roughly 13% of which occur a single time. 4.5% to 5.5% of the sample belongs to the ten largest clones.

The table lists this clonotype with many counts. What this receptor recognizes is not known. No base qualities exist here, and no much larger clone lies one base off it. The germline V gene provides CDR1 ENHRY and CDR2 SYGVKD. At the junction V is shortened by 6 bases and J by 4 bases, with 11 bases in between. The CDR3 measures 13 amino acids from cysteine to phenylalanine. The DNA shown is the 39-base CDR3, in frame from base 1. Sequenced material: PBMCs. The receptor's source is a female donor with HTLV-1-associated myelopathy (HAM/TSP). The rearrangement combines TRBV10-3 with TRBJ2-3; the D gene assignment is perhaps TRBD1 or TRBD2, with each matching 6 bases. The CDR3 in this case is CAIRTGAADTQYF. The nucleotide sequence is given as TGTGCCATCAGAACGGGGGCCGCAGATACGCAGTATTTT.